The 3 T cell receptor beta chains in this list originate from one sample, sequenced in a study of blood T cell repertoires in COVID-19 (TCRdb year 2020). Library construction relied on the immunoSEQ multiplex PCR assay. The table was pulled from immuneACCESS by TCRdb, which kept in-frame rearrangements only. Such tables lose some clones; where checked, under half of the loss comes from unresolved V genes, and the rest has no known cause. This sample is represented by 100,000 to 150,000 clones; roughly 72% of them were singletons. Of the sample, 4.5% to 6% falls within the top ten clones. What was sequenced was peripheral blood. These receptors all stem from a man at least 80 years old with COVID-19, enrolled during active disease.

In DNA form, the CDR3 reads TGTGCCAGCAGCCGCAACACGCCAATTTATGGCTACACCTTC. Amino acids: CASSRNTPIYGYTF. The rearrangement uses TRBV7-2 and TRBJ1-2; D call uncertain. CDR3 length: 14 amino acids. V was shortened by 5 bases and J by 5 bases, with 15 bases between the two germline ends. Germline CDR1 SGHTA, CDR2 FQGNSA.

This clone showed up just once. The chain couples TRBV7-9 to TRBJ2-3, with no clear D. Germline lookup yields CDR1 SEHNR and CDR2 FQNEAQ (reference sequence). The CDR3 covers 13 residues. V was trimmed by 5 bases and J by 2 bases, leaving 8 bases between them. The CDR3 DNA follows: TGTGCCAGCAGCCCGAGTTTCACAGATACGCAGTATTTT. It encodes CASSPSFTDTQYF.

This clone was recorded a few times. The DNA of the CDR3 is TGTGCCAGCAGTGTTGGAGACAGGGGACTCCACTTT. Encoded protein: CASSVGDRGLHF. The chain employs TRBV2 and TRBJ1-6, with TRBD1 identical over 8 bases. The germline CDR1 and CDR2 sequences are SNHLY and FYNNEI. This CDR3 is built from 12 residues. With 4 bases clipped from V and 16 bases from J, the junction kept 6 bases outside the gene matches.